The 14 T cell receptor beta chains below all came from one sample that was sequenced in a study of cytomegalovirus exposure and HLA in healthy donors. The PCR was carried out with 60 Vbeta primers and 13 Jbeta primers. TCRdb's copy holds only in-frame clones and misses some; the assay was immunoSEQ multiplex PCR. The sample has under 150,000 clones; about 64% are singletons. Specimen: PBMCs. The receptor set was obtained from a man aged 60 to 75 in good health and CMV-seronegative.

V usage is TRBV10-3 and J usage is TRBJ2-2, with TRBD2 matching over 10 bases. The CDR3 contains 18 residues. CDR1 is ENHRY, CDR2 SYGVKD, per germline. The trim removed 6 bases at V and 4 bases at J, leaving 14 bases unmatched. The CDR3 protein is CAIRETAGGSEPTGELFF. CDR3 nucleotide sequence: TGTGCCATCAGGGAAACAGCGGGAGGGTCAGAGCCCACCGGGGAGCTGTTTTTT.

The gene calls are TRBV19 and TRBJ1-5, with D possibly TRBD1 on 6 matching bases. Germline CDR1 reads LNHDA; CDR2 reads SQIVND (reference sequence). The ends were cut back, 3 bases at V and 2 bases at J, with 11 bases in the middle. The CDR3 extends over 15 amino acids. The CDR3: CASSMSPGGNQPQHF. The DNA for the CDR3 is TGTGCCAGTAGTATGTCCCCAGGGGGCAATCAGCCCCAGCATTTT.

This clone was seen a handful of times. Distinct nucleotide sequences in the sample also encode this CDR3. The chain carries TRBV7-3 and TRBJ1-1; D gene unclear. Germline V gene data show CDR1 as SGHTA and CDR2 as FQGTGA. Trimming took 2 bases from V and 1 from J, leaving 5 bases between them. The CDR3 spans 13 residues. The CDR3 region is CASSLPGNTEAFF. The CDR3 nucleotides are TGTGCCAGCAGCTTACCAGGGAACACTGAAGCTTTCTTT.

V is TRBV6-5 and J is TRBJ1-1; 9 bases align to TRBD1. Germline V gene lookup returns CDR1 MNHEY and CDR2 SVGAGI. V dropped 7 bases and J dropped 2; count of bases not matched to a gene: 5. CDR3 length: 14 residues. The CDR3 region is CASTPGQGNTEAFF. The CDR3 DNA is TGTGCCAGCACCCCGGGACAGGGAAACACTGAAGCTTTCTTT.

The V and J genes are TRBV15 and TRBJ2-7; 10 bases agree with TRBD1. Trimming removed 0 bases from V and 4 bases from J; junction bases left unmatched: 3. This CDR3 is 15 amino acids long. Germline CDR1 LNHNV, CDR2 YYDKDF (reference sequence). For the CDR3, the DNA is TGTGCCACCAGCAGAGATCGGGACAGGGGTTACGAGCAGTACTTC. Residues: CATSRDRDRGYEQYF.

The V call is TRBV30, the J call TRBJ1-5; D might be TRBD1 (6 bases). Trimming left V 2 bases short and J 5 bases short, with 13 bases between. The V gene's germline CDR1 is GTSNPN and CDR2 SVGIG (reference sequence). The CDR3 is made up of 14 amino acids. The CDR3 region is CAWSPGRGDQPQHF. In DNA form, the CDR3 reads TGTGCCTGGAGTCCAGGCAGGGGCGATCAGCCCCAGCATTTT.

This clone came up a few times. This chain uses TRBV2 with TRBJ2-1; 10 nucleotides match TRBD2. The CDR3 has 16 residues. The V gene's germline CDR1 is SNHLY and CDR2 FYNNEI. The J segment lost 2 bases and the V segment lost 6 bases, leaving 7 bases of the junction unmatched. The CDR3 here is CASSTLAGVTYNEQFF. CDR3 in DNA: TGTGCCAGCAGCACCCTAGCGGGAGTCACCTACAATGAGCAGTTCTTC.

V is TRBV5-6 and J is TRBJ2-1, with D maybe TRBD2 (5 bases). The germline gives CDR1 SGHDT, CDR2 YYEEEE. Deletions cut 4 bases from V and 7 bases from J, with 15 bases between. This CDR3 region has 14 residues. CDR3 protein: CASSTGLGRNEQFF. The CDR3 bases are TGTGCCAGCAGCACTGGACTGGGAAGGAATGAGCAGTTCTTC. Filled out from reference TRBV5-6 and TRBJ2-1, the complete variable domain reads DAGVTQSPTHLIKTRGQQVTLRCSPKSGHDTVSWYQQALGQGPQFIFQYYEEEERQRGNFPDRFSGHQFPNYSSELNVNALLLGDSALYLCASSTGLGRNEQFFGPGTRLTVL.

This clone was seen a few times. The chain recombines TRBV7-3 with TRBJ2-7; TRBD2 might be the D (6 bases). The CDR3 is 13 residues long. Germline CDR1 SGHTA, CDR2 FQGTGA. Between the trimmed V and J ends, which lost 8 bases and 6 bases, there was a span of 17 bases. DNA of the CDR3: TGTGCCAGCTCTGCGGGACCCCCGGGCGAGCAGTACTTC. Its translation is CASSAGPPGEQYF.

V and J are TRBV15 and TRBJ2-1; TRBD2 might be the D (6 bases). Germline loops: CDR1 LNHNV, CDR2 YYDKDF (reference sequence). The CDR3 extends over 11 amino acids. The V end lost 8 bases, the J end lost 10 bases, and 12 bases lay between the germline ends. The CDR3 DNA reads TGTGCCACCTCACTAGCAAGGGAGCAGTTCTTC. Encoded protein: CATSLAREQFF.

V is TRBV9 and J is TRBJ2-7; D is uncertain. The CDR3 sequence is 13 residues long. Germline values: CDR1 SGDLS, CDR2 YYNGEE. Trimming left V 0 bases short and J 2 bases short, with 6 bases between. The CDR3 loop is CASSVVDTYEQYF. The CDR3 nucleotides are TGTGCCAGCAGCGTAGTAGATACCTACGAGCAGTACTTC.

V usage is TRBV7-3 and J usage is TRBJ2-1; 8 nucleotides agree with TRBD2. The trim removed 4 bases at V and 6 bases at J, leaving 8 bases unmatched. Germline V gene sequence: CDR1 SGHTA, CDR2 FQGTGA. This CDR3 contains 15 residues. CDR3 sequence (DNA): TGTGCCAGCAGCTACCGGGGGGGATCAATCAATGAGCAGTTCTTC. Translated: CASSYRGGSINEQFF.

The rearrangement joins TRBV7-2 to TRBJ1-5; TRBD1 agrees at 10 bases. Trimming at V came to 7 bases and at J to 7 bases, leaving 10 bases not matched to a gene. The CDR3 is made up of 15 amino acids. Germline loops: CDR1 SGHTA, CDR2 FQGNSA. This chain's CDR3 is CASNPSGQGNQPQHF. The CDR3 bases are TGTGCCAGCAACCCTTCGGGACAGGGGAACCAGCCCCAGCATTTT.

V and J are TRBV7-8 and TRBJ2-7; a weak D match, TRBD1 (8 bases). CDR1 SGHVS and CDR2 FQNEAQ come from the germline V gene. This CDR3 is built from 18 residues. Trimming stripped 4 bases from V and 6 bases from J, with 28 bases between. The chain's CDR3 is CASSSFPSDREGDGEQYF. CDR3 sequence (DNA): TGTGCCAGCAGCTCCTTCCCCTCGGACAGGGAGGGAGACGGCGAGCAGTACTTC.